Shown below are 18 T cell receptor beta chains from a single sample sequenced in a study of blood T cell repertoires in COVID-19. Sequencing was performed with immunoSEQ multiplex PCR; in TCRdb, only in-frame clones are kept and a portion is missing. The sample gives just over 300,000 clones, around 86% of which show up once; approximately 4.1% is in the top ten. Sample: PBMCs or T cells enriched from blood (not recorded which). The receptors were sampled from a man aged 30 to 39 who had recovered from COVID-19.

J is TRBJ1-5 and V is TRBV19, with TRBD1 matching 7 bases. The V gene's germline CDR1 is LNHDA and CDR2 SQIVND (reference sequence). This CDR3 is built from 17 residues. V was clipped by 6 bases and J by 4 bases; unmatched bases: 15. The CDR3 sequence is CASSPNLGGQINQPQHF. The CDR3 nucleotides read TGTGCCAGTAGCCCAAATTTGGGGGGACAGATTAATCAGCCCCAGCATTTT.

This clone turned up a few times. The CDR3 DNA is TGTGCCAGCAGCCCGCGGGGGGGCTCCTACGAGCAGTACTTC. Translation gives CASSPRGGSYEQYF. This chain joins TRBV5-4 and TRBJ2-7; 9 bases match TRBD2. Germline V CDR1 and CDR2: SGHNT, YYREEE (reference sequence). This CDR3 region has 14 residues. Germline trimming cut 4 bases from V and 0 bases from J; bases unmatched to any gene: 2.

The chain's CDR3 is CASSVGGLVLGNEQFF. Here the CDR3 DNA reads TGTGCCAGCAGCGTAGGGGGACTAGTCCTTGGCAATGAGCAGTTCTTC. The chain has TRBV9 and TRBJ2-1; 8 positions agree with TRBD2. V shed 0 bases and J 6 bases; nucleotides not matched to a gene: 8. The CDR3 has 16 amino acids. The V gene's germline CDR1 is SGDLS and CDR2 YYNGEE.

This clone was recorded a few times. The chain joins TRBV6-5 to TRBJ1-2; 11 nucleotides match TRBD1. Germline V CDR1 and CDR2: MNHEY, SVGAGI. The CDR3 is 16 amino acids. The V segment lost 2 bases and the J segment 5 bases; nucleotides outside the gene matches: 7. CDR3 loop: CASSYLRTGGTYGYTF. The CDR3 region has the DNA TGTGCCAGCAGTTACCTCCGGACAGGGGGCACTTATGGCTACACCTTC.

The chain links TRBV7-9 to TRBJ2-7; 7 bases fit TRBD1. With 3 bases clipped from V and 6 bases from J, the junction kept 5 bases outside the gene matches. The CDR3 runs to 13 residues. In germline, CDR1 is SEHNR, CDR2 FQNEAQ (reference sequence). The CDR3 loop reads CASSFDRVGEQYF. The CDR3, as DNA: TGTGCCAGCAGCTTCGACAGGGTGGGCGAGCAGTACTTC.

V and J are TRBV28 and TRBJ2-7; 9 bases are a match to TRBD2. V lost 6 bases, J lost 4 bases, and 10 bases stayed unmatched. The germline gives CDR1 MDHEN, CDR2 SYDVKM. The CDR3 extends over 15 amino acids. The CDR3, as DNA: TGTGCCAGCAGCCTTAATAGCGGGGGACATTACGAGCAGTACTTC. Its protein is CASSLNSGGHYEQYF.

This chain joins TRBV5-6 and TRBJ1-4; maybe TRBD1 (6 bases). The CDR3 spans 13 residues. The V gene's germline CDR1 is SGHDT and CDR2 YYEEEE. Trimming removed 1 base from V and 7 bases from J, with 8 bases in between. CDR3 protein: CASSLSRGEKLFF. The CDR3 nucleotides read TGTGCCAGCAGCTTGTCCAGGGGTGAAAAACTGTTTTTT.

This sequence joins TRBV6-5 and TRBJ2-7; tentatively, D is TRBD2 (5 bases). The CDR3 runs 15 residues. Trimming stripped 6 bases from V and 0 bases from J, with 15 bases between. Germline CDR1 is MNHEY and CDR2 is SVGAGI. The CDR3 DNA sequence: TGTGCCAGCAGGCCCTTGGTGGGGAGCTCCTACGAGCAGTACTTC. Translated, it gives CASRPLVGSSYEQYF.

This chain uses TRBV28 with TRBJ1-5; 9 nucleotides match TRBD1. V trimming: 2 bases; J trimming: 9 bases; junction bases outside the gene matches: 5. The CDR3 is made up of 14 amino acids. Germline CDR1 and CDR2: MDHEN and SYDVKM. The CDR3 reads CASSLSGTGLPQHF. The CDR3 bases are TGTGCCAGCAGTTTAAGCGGGACAGGGTTGCCCCAGCATTTT.

CDR3 loop: CASSRDFNEQFF. The DNA for the CDR3 is TGTGCCAGCAGCCGGGACTTCAATGAGCAGTTCTTC. The chain is built from TRBV7-9 and TRBJ2-1; maybe TRBD2 (6 bases). Trimming took off 5 bases at V and 6 bases at J, with 8 bases between the two ends. The CDR3 sequence is 12 residues long. Per the germline V gene, CDR1 is SEHNR and CDR2 is FQNEAQ (reference sequence).

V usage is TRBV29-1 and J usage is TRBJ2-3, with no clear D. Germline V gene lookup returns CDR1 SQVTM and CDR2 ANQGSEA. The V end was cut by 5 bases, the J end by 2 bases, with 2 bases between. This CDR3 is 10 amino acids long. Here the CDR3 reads CSVHTDTQYF. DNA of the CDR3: TGCAGCGTTCACACAGATACGCAGTATTTT.

Here the CDR3 reads CASSYDGAGVYEQYF. In nucleotides, the CDR3 is TGTGCCAGCAGTTACGATGGGGCAGGGGTCTACGAGCAGTACTTC. The V and J genes are TRBV6-6 and TRBJ2-7; tentative D call: TRBD1 (6 bases). There are 15 residues in the CDR3. The germline V gene has CDR1 MNHNY and CDR2 SVGAGI (reference sequence). The V gene lost 2 bases and the J gene lost 3 bases, with 14 bases spanning the gap.

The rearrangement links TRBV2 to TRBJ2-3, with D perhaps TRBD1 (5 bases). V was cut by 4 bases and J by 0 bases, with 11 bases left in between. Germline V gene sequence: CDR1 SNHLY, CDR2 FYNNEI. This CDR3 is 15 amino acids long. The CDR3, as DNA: TGTGCCAGCAGTGGGGGCAGAGCTAGCACAGATACGCAGTATTTT. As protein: CASSGGRASTDTQYF.

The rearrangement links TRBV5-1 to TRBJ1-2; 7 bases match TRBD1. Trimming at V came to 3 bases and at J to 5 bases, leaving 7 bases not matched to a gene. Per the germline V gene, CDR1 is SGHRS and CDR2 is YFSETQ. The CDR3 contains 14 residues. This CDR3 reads CASSSRTGGYGYTF. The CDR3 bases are TGCGCCAGCAGCTCGCGGACAGGCGGGTATGGCTACACCTTC.

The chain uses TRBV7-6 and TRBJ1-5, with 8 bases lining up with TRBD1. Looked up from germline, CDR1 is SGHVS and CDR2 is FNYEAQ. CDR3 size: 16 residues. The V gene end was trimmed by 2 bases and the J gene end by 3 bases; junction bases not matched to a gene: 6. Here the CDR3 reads CASSLPDREINQPQHF. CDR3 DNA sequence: TGTGCCAGCAGCTTACCGGACAGGGAAATCAATCAGCCCCAGCATTTT.

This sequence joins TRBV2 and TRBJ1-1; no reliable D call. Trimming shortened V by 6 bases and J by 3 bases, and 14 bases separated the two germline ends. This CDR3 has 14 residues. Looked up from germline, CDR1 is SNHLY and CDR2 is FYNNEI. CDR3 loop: CASSGEAGYTEAFF. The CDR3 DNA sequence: TGTGCCAGCAGCGGGGAAGCGGGGTACACTGAAGCTTTCTTT.

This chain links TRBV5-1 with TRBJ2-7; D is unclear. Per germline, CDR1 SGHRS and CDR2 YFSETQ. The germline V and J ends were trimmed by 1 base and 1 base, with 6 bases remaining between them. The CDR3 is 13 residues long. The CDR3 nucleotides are TGCGCCAGCAGCTTGACACCTTCCTACGAGCAGTACTTC. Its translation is CASSLTPSYEQYF.

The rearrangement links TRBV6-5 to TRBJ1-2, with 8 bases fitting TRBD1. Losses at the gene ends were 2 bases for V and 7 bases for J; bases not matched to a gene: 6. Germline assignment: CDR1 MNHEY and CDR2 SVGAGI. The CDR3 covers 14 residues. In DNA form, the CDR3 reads TGTGCCAGCAGTTACACTGGACAGGGCAGTGGCTACACCTTC. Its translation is CASSYTGQGSGYTF.